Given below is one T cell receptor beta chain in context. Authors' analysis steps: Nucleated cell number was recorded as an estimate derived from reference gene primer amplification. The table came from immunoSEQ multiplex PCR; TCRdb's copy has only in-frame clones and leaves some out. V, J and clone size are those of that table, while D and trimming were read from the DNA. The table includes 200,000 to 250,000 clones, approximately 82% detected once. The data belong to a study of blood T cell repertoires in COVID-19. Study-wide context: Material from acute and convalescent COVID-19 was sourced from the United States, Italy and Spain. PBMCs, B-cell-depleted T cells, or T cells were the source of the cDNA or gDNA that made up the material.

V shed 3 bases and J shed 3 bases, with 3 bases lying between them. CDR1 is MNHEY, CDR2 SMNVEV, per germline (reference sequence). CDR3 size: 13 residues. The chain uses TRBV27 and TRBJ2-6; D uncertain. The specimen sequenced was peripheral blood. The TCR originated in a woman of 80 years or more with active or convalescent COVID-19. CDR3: CASSFNGANVLTF. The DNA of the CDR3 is TGTGCCAGCAGTTTTAATGGGGCCAACGTCCTGACTTTC.